This paragraph covers one T cell receptor beta chain sequence. What it recognizes is unknown. This sample was included in a study of cytomegalovirus exposure and HLA in healthy donors. General observations from the study: In a later analysis, productive TCRs from donors in an Asian-associated ancestry cluster reportedly carried fewer N-insertions than the cohort mean. Another analysis was done later, and it associated around 16,000 TCR beta sequences with HLA alleles at 0.05 false discovery rate. Segments of the TCR beta V type were, in most cases, productive about 90% or about 30% of the time in an earlier analysis. When the data were analyzed later, several of the most significant clusters appeared to be linked to common viral pathogens.

The CDR3 runs 16 residues. The ends were cut back, 6 bases at V and 5 bases at J, with 22 bases in the middle. Germline CDR1 KGHSH, CDR2 LQKENI. 60 Vbeta and 13 Jbeta primers were used in PCR. Profiling relied on immunoSEQ multiplex PCR, and the TCRdb table lists in-frame clones only, not all of them. The sample contains about 210,000 clones, 70% to 80% of which appear only once. V is TRBV18 and J is TRBJ1-1, with a weak D call TRBD1 (5 bases). The source material was PBMCs. This clonotype was sampled from a male donor in good health and CMV-seropositive. CDR3 region: CASSSNGGWSGTEAFF. CDR3 coding DNA: TGTGCCAGCTCTTCTAACGGGGGGTGGAGTGGTACTGAAGCTTTCTTT.